This record concerns one TCR beta chain sequence. The CDR3 covers 16 residues. Germline V lookup: CDR1 SQVTM, CDR2 ANQGSEA. These data are taken from a study of blood T cell repertoires in COVID-19. The overall study: Donors in the United States, Italy and Spain gave samples during acute or convalescent COVID-19. Nucleic acid was either cDNA or gDNA, and it came from T cells, B-cell-depleted T cells, or PBMCs.

As processed by the authors: Amplification of reference gene primers provided the estimated nucleated cell counts. Method: immunoSEQ multiplex PCR; TCRdb's copy keeps in-frame clones and lacks some. That table is the source of V, J and clone size, and D and trimming were worked out from the DNA. The sample carries about 300,000 clones, more than 70% recorded once. This clonotype was obtained from a man aged 18 to 29 who had recovered from COVID-19. The gene calls are TRBV29-1 and TRBJ2-1; TRBD2 agrees at 13 bases. Input material: peripheral blood. The CDR3 spells CSIRTSGSLLGAEQFF. CDR3 nucleotides: TGCAGTATCAGGACTAGCGGGAGTCTACTTGGGGCTGAGCAGTTCTTC.